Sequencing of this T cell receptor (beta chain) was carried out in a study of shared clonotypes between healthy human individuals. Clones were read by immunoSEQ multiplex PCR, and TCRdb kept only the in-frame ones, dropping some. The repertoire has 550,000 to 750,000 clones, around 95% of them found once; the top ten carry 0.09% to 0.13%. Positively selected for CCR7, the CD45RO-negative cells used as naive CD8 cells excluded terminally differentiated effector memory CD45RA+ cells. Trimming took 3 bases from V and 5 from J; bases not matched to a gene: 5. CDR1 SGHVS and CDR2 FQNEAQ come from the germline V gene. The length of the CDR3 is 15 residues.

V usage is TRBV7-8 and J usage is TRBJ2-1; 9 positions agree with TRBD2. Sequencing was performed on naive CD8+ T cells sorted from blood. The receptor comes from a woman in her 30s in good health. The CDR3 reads CASSFIAGVNNEQFF. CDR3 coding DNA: TGTGCCAGCAGCTTTATAGCGGGAGTGAACAATGAGCAGTTCTTC.